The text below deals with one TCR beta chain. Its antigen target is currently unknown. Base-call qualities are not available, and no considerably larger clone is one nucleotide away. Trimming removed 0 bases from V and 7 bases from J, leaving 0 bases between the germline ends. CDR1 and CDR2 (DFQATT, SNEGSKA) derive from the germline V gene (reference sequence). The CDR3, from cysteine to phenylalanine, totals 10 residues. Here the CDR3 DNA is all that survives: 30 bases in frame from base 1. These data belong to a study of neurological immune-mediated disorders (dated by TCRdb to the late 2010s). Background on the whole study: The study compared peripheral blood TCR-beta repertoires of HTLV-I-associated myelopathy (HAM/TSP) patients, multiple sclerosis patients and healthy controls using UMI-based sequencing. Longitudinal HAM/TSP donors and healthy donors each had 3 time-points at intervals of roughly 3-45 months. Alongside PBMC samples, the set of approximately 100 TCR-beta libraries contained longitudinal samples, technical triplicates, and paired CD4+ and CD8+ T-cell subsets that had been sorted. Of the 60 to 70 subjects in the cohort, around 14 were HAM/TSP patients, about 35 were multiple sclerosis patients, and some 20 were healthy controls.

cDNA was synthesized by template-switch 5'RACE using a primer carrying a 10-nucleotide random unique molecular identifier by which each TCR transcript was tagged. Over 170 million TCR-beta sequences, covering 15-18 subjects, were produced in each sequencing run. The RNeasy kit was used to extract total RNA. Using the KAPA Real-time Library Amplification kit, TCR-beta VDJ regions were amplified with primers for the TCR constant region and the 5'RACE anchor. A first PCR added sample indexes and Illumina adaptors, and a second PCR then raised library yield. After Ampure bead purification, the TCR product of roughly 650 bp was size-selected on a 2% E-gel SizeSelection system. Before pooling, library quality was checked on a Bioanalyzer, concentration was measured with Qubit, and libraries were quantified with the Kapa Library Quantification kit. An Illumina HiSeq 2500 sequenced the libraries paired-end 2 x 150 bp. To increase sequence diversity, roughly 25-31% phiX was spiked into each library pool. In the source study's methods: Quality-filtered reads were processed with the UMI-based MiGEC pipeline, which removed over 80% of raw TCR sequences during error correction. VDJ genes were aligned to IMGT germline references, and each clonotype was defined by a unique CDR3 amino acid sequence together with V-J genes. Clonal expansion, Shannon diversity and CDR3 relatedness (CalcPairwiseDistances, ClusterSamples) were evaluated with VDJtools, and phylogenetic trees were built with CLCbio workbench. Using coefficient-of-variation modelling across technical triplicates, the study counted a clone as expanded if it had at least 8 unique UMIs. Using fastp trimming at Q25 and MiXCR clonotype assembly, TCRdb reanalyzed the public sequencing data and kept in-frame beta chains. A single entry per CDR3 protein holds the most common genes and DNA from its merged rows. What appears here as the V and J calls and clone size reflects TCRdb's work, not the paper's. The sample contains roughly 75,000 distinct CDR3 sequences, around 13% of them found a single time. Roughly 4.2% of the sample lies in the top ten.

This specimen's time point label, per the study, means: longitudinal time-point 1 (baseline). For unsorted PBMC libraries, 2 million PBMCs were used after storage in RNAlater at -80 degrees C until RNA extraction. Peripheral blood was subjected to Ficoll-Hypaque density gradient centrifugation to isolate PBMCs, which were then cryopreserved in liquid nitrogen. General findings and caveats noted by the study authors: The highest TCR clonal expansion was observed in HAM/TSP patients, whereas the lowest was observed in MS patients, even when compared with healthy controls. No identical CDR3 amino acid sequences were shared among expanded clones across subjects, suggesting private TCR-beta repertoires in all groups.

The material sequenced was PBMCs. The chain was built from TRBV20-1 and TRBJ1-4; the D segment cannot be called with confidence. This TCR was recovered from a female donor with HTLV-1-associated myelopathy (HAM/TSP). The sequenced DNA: TGCAGTGCTAGAGATGAAAAACTGTTTTTT. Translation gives CSARDEKLFF.